This TCR beta chain was sequenced for a study of blood T cell repertoires in COVID-19. Clones were read by immunoSEQ multiplex PCR, and TCRdb kept only the in-frame ones, dropping some. The data show some 65,000 clones, with roughly 91% seen just once and around 0.52% held by the top ten. Per germline, CDR1 MDHEN and CDR2 SYDVKM. CDR3 length: 15 residues. Trimming shortened V by 7 bases and J by 4 bases, and 17 bases separated the two germline ends. The clonotype comes from a middle-aged man with COVID-19, enrolled during active disease. This chain connects TRBV28 to TRBJ1-5; TRBD1 might be the D (6 bases). Source material: peripheral blood. This CDR3 is CASIEGGLSNQPQHF. CDR3 bases: TGTGCCAGCATTGAGGGGGGGTTGTCAAATCAGCCCCAGCATTTT.